A single sample gave rise to the 10 T cell receptor beta chains below, sequenced in a study of blood T cell repertoires in COVID-19. Repertoires were generated with immunoSEQ multiplex PCR, while TCRdb's copy carries only in-frame clones and drops some. The data contain more than 55,000 clones, 87% of them singletons. The sequenced sample consisted of peripheral blood. These TCRs come from a man in his sixties with active or convalescent COVID-19.

The chain joins TRBV4-1 to TRBJ2-7; 9 positions agree with TRBD1. The germline gives CDR1 MGHRA, CDR2 YSYEKL. J gave up 6 bases and V 1 base, and 4 bases lay outside the gene matches. CDR3 length: 14 amino acids. The CDR3 DNA follows: TGCGCCAGCAGCCAAGCGGGACAGGGTACCGAGCAGTACTTC. The encoded protein is CASSQAGQGTEQYF.

The chain carries TRBV5-1 and TRBJ2-1; 12 bases match TRBD2. V shed 0 bases and J 7 bases; nucleotides not matched to a gene: 5. Germline CDR1 is SGHRS and CDR2 is YFSETQ. This CDR3 spans 16 amino acids. The CDR3 reads CASSLGSSGRGNEQFF. CDR3 DNA: TGCGCCAGCAGCTTGGGGTCTAGCGGGAGGGGTAATGAGCAGTTCTTC.

The chain combines TRBV12-5 with TRBJ2-1; TRBD1 is a possible D gene (7 bases). The CDR3 has 16 amino acids. The germline CDR1 and CDR2 sequences are LGHNT and FRNRAP. V was trimmed by 4 bases and J by 6 bases, leaving 19 bases between them. The CDR3 reads CASGSPGLQGGNEQFF. CDR3 DNA: TGTGCTAGTGGTTCGCCGGGACTCCAGGGGGGCAATGAGCAGTTCTTC.

The chain recombines TRBV5-1 with TRBJ2-1; the match to TRBD2 covers 10 bases. This CDR3 spans 17 amino acids. Losses at the gene ends were 4 bases for V and 3 bases for J; bases not matched to a gene: 10. Per the germline V gene, CDR1 is SGHRS and CDR2 is YFSETQ. The CDR3 region is CASSKKRASGGYNEQFF. The CDR3, as DNA: TGCGCCAGCAGCAAAAAGAGGGCTAGCGGGGGCTACAATGAGCAGTTCTTC.

The chain employs TRBV10-2 and TRBJ2-3; 10 bases are a match to TRBD2. The length of the CDR3 is 14 residues. CDR1 and CDR2 from the germline V gene are WSHSY and SAAADI. Trimming took 6 bases from V and 1 from J; bases not matched to a gene: 1. As DNA, the CDR3 is TGCGCCAGCAGGGGGACTAGCGGCACAGATACGCAGTATTTT. Its translation is CASRGTSGTDTQYF.

The rearrangement uses TRBV5-1 and TRBJ2-1, with 11 bases lining up with TRBD2. CDR3 length: 15 residues. The trim removed 1 base at V and 5 bases at J, leaving 2 bases unmatched. Germline V gene data show CDR1 as SGHRS and CDR2 as YFSETQ. Here the CDR3 DNA reads TGCGCCAGCAGCTTGACTAGCGGGAGCCACAATGAGCAGTTCTTC. Protein: CASSLTSGSHNEQFF.

The rearrangement joins TRBV18 to TRBJ1-1; D not resolved. Germline V lookup: CDR1 KGHSH, CDR2 LQKENI. V lost 6 bases and J lost 6, with 14 bases in between. This CDR3 region has 13 residues. The CDR3 sequence: CASSSPGGPEAFF. The DNA for the CDR3 is TGTGCCAGCTCCTCGCCGGGCGGGCCTGAAGCTTTCTTT. Using reference TRBV18 and TRBJ1-1 for the parts outside the CDR3, the full variable domain is NAGVMQNPRHLVRRRGQEARLRCSPMKGHSHVYWYRQLPEEGLKFMVYLQKENIIDESGMPKERFSAEFPKEGPSILRIQQVVRGDSAAYFCASSSPGGPEAFFGQGTRLTVV.

This clone came up once. J is TRBJ2-5 and V is TRBV6-2 or TRBV6-3, with D perhaps matching TRBD2 (6 bases). CDR3 length: 12 amino acids. Germline CDR1 is MNHEY and CDR2 is SVGEGT. V shed 6 bases and J shed 7 bases, with 12 bases lying between them. The CDR3 reads CASSRDLTTQYF. CDR3 bases: TGTGCCAGCAGCCGGGACTTGACGACCCAGTACTTC.

The chain combines TRBV5-1 with TRBJ1-1; D gene ambiguous. This CDR3 is 15 amino acids long. V was pared by 1 base and J by 2 bases, with 12 bases between. The germline CDR1 and CDR2 sequences are SGHRS and YFSETQ. The CDR3 is CASSLTAKRNTEAFF. The CDR3 nucleotides read TGCGCCAGCAGCTTGACAGCCAAAAGAAACACTGAAGCTTTCTTT.

CDR3 bases: TGCGCCAGCAGCCCTTTCCCGGGACAGGGACTTTCTGAGCAGTTCTTC. Its translation is CASSPFPGQGLSEQFF. The chain employs TRBV4-1 and TRBJ2-1; 9 positions match TRBD1. Germline V gene lookup returns CDR1 MGHRA and CDR2 YSYEKL. The CDR3 runs to 16 residues. Germline trimming cut 4 bases from V and 9 bases from J; bases unmatched to any gene: 13.